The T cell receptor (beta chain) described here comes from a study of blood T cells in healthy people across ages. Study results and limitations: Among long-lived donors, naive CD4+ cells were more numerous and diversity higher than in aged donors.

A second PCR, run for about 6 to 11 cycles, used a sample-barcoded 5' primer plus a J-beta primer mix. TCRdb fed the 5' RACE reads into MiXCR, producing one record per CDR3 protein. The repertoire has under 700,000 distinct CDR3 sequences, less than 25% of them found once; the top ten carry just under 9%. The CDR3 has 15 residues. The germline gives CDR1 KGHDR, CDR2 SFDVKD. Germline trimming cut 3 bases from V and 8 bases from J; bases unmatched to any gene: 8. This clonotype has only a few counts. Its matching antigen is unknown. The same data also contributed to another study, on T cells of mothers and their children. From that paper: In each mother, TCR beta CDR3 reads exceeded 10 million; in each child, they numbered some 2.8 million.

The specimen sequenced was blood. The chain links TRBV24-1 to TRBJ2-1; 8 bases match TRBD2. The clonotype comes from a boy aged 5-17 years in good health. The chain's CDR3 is CATSDGTGGIDEQFF. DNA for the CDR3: TGTGCCACCAGTGATGGGACGGGGGGGATCGATGAGCAGTTCTTC.